These 15 T cell receptor beta chains were all obtained from the same sample, sequenced in a study of identical twins. TCRdb analysed the 5' RACE reads with MiXCR anew, one entry per CDR3 protein. The sample includes 400,000 to 650,000 distinct CDR3 sequences, less than 25% of them seen just once. These same data were also listed under a study on T cells expressing NK-cell markers.

Input material: CD4+ T cells sorted from blood. The origin of the receptors is a woman aged 18-35 years in good health.

This clonotype showed up just a few times. V and J are TRBV6-1 and TRBJ1-1, with 7 bases aligning to TRBD1. The germline V gene has CDR1 MNHNS and CDR2 SASEGT. The J segment lost 4 bases and the V segment lost 7 bases, leaving 6 bases of the junction unmatched. This CDR3 contains 13 residues. The CDR3 reads CASTLQGGTEAFF. CDR3 bases: TGTGCCAGCACCCTCCAGGGGGGCACTGAAGCTTTCTTT.

The gene calls are TRBV5-1 and TRBJ2-1; D may correspond to TRBD1 or TRBD2 (5 bases each). Germline lookup yields CDR1 SGHRS and CDR2 YFSETQ. V was pared by 4 bases and J by 10 bases, with 12 bases between. The CDR3 runs 12 residues. Written as DNA, the CDR3 is TGCGCCAGCAGCCGGACGTGGGACGAGCAGTTCTTC. Its protein product is CASSRTWDEQFF.

This clonotype has more than one count but fewer than ten. This rearrangement joins TRBV5-1 to TRBJ2-7; D ambiguous. CDR3 length: 16 amino acids. Trimming left V 0 bases short and J 1 base short, with 14 bases between. CDR1 is SGHRS, CDR2 YFSETQ, per germline. The chain's CDR3 is CASSLAYVSSSYEQYF. The CDR3 DNA sequence: TGCGCCAGCAGCTTGGCATATGTGAGTTCTTCCTACGAGCAGTACTTC.

In this sample, this clonotype turned up a few times. This sequence joins TRBV20-1 and TRBJ2-1; 9 positions match TRBD1. Germline V lookup: CDR1 DFQATT, CDR2 SNEGSKA (reference sequence). The CDR3 loop spans 15 amino acids. J lost 6 bases, V lost 5 bases, and 11 bases had no gene match. The CDR3 DNA reads as TGCAGTGCTCGGCGGGGGACAGGGAATTTCAATGAGCAGTTCTTC. This gives the protein CSARRGTGNFNEQFF.

The chain joins TRBV5-6 to TRBJ1-2, with 7 bases that match TRBD1. CDR3 length: 13 amino acids. After removal of 6 bases from V and 4 bases from J, the junction contained 6 bases not matched to a gene. Looked up from germline, CDR1 is SGHDT and CDR2 is YYEEEE. The CDR3 is CASTRDSSYGYTF. The CDR3 nucleotides are TGTGCCAGCACCCGGGACAGCAGCTATGGCTACACCTTC.

The J gene is TRBJ2-7, the V gene TRBV20-1; tentatively, D is TRBD1 or TRBD2 (5 bases each). The length of the CDR3 is 13 residues. Germline V gives CDR1 DFQATT, CDR2 SNEGSKA (reference sequence). With 6 bases removed from V and 4 bases from J, the gap between germline ends came to 16 bases. The chain's CDR3 is CSAPGLGVYEQYF. The CDR3 nucleotides are TGCAGTGCCCCGGGGCTAGGCGTGTACGAGCAGTACTTC.

The chain links TRBV11-2 to TRBJ2-3; TRBD2 is a possible D gene (5 bases). This CDR3 region has 14 residues. The V end lost 3 bases, the J end lost 4 bases, and 11 bases lay between the germline ends. Germline CDR1 reads SGHAT; CDR2 reads FQNNGV. The CDR3 loop is CASSFLYGADTQYF. CDR3 nucleotide sequence: TGTGCCAGCAGCTTCTTATACGGGGCAGATACGCAGTATTTT.

To note about this clonotype: The conserved final phenylalanine or tryptophan is absent from the CDR3, which likely points to a read error. The rearrangement joins TRBV24-1 to TRBJ2-7; 9 bases agree with TRBD1. In germline, CDR1 is KGHDR, CDR2 SFDVKD. The V and J ends lost 7 bases and 5 bases, in that order; junction bases with no gene match: 8. This CDR3 contains 14 residues. The CDR3 loop is CATSPGQGDHEQYL. The CDR3 region has the DNA TGTGCCACCAGCCCGGGACAGGGAGACCACGAGCAGTACCTC.

The J gene is TRBJ1-5, the V gene TRBV10-3; no reliable D call. V was pared by 3 bases and J by 4 bases, with 13 bases between. Per the germline V gene, CDR1 is ENHRY and CDR2 is SYGVKD. The CDR3 length is 15 residues. The CDR3: CAISDRPSENQPQHF. The CDR3 DNA follows: TGTGCCATCAGTGATCGTCCGTCGGAGAATCAGCCCCAGCATTTT.

V is TRBV30 and J is TRBJ2-1; 14 bases match TRBD2. Trimming took 4 bases from V and 8 from J; bases not matched to a gene: 7. The length of the CDR3 is 15 residues. Germline V CDR1 and CDR2: GTSNPN, SVGIG (reference sequence). This CDR3 is CAWTPGLAGAHEQFF. The DNA for the CDR3 is TGTGCCTGGACCCCGGGACTAGCGGGAGCCCATGAGCAGTTCTTC.

This clonotype was counted only a few times. The V gene is TRBV15, the J gene TRBJ1-1, with D unresolved. V was trimmed by 1 base and J by 8 bases, leaving 8 bases between them. Germline CDR1 reads LNHNV; CDR2 reads YYDKDF (reference sequence). This CDR3 is built from 12 residues. The CDR3 here is CATSRVGGEAFF. The DNA of the CDR3 is TGTGCCACCAGCAGAGTCGGCGGGGAAGCTTTCTTT. Together with reference TRBV15 and TRBJ1-1, the CDR3 gives the full variable domain: DAMVIQNPRYQVTQFGKPVTLSCSQTLNHNVMYWYQQKSSQAPKLLFHYYDKDFNNEADTPDNFQSRRPNTSFCFLDIRSPGLGDTAMYLCATSRVGGEAFFGQGTRLTVV.

The rearrangement joins TRBV2 to TRBJ2-5, with D uncertain. The V end was cut by 9 bases, the J end by 5 bases, with 16 bases between. Germline V lookup: CDR1 SNHLY, CDR2 FYNNEI. The CDR3 has 13 residues. CDR3 residues: CASGPGTAETQYF. The DNA for the CDR3 is TGTGCCAGTGGGCCCGGAACAGCGGAGACCCAGTACTTC. The variable domain in full, with the rest retrieved from reference TRBV2 and TRBJ2-5, is EPEVTQTPSHQVTQMGQEVILRCVPISNHLYFYWYRQILGQKVEFLVSFYNNEISEKSEIFDDQFSVERPDGSNFTLKIRSTKLEDSAMYFCASGPGTAETQYFGPGTRLLVL.

This chain links TRBV5-1 with TRBJ2-7; 9 nucleotides match TRBD2. This CDR3 spans 17 amino acids. V lost 4 bases to trimming and J lost 0 bases; unmatched junction nucleotides: 11. Per germline, CDR1 SGHRS and CDR2 YFSETQ. The CDR3 is CASSARFPSGASYEQYF. The CDR3 region has the DNA TGCGCCAGCAGCGCCCGTTTTCCTAGCGGGGCCTCCTACGAGCAGTACTTC.

This chain connects TRBV7-9 to TRBJ2-1; D is unclear. The CDR3 is made up of 12 amino acids. Germline loops: CDR1 SEHNR, CDR2 FQNEAQ (reference sequence). Trimming pared 6 bases from V and 10 bases from J, leaving 13 bases between. CDR3 residues: CASRLTALEQFF. CDR3 in DNA: TGTGCCAGCAGACTTACTGCCTTGGAGCAGTTCTTC.

This clonotype was seen more than once but under ten times. The chain recombines TRBV5-1 with TRBJ2-7; perhaps TRBD2 as D (6 bases). Germline loops: CDR1 SGHRS, CDR2 YFSETQ. Deletions cut 1 base from V and 0 bases from J, with 14 bases between. The CDR3 covers 16 residues. Here the CDR3 reads CASSLRPSGYSYEQYF. CDR3 nucleotides: TGCGCCAGCAGCTTGAGGCCCAGCGGGTACTCCTACGAGCAGTACTTC.